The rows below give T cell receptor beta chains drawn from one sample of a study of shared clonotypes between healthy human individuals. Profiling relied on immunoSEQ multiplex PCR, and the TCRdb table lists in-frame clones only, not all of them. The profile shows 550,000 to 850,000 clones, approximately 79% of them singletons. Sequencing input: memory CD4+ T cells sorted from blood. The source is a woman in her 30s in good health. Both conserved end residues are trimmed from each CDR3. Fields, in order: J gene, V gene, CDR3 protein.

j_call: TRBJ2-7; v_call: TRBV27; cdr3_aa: ASARGQARYEQY
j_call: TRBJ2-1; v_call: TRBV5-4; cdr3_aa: ASSPKLAGALYNEQF
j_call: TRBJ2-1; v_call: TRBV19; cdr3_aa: ASSPGVGSYNEQF
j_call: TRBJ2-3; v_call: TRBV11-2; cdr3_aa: ASSPDGRGATDTQY
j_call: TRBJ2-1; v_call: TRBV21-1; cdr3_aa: ASSKSVREAITIYNEQF
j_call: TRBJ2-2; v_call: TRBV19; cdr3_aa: ASTPRHQRDTGELF
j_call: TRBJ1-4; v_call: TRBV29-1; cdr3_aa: SVEGGNEKLF
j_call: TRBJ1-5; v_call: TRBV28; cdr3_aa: ASSLTLGTDSNQPQH
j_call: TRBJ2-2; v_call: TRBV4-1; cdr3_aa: ASSQYDSGTAGELF
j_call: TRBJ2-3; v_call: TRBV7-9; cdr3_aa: ASRPGLAASTDTQY